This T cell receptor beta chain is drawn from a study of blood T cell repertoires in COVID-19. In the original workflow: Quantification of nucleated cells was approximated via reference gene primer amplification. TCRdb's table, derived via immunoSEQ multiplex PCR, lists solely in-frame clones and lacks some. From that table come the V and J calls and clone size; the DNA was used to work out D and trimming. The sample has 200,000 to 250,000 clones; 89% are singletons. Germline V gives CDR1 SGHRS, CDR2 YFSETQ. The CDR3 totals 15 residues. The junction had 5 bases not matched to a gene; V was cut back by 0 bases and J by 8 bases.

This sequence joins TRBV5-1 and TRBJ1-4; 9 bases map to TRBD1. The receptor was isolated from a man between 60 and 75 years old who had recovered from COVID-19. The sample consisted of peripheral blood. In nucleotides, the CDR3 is TGCGCCAGCAGCTTGGTGGGACAGGGTCAAGAAAAACTGTTTTTT. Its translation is CASSLVGQGQEKLFF.